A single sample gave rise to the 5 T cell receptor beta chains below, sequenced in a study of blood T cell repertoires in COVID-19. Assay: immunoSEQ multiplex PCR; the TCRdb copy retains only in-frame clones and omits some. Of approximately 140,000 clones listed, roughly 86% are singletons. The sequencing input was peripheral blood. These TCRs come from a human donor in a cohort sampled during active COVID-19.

CDR3 DNA: TGTGCCAGCAGCCAAGCTCTAGCGGCCGGGGAGCTGTTTTTT. Protein: CASSQALAAGELFF. This chain uses TRBV14 with TRBJ2-2; 7 bases match TRBD2. Germline CDR1 reads SGHDN; CDR2 reads FVKESK. This CDR3 has 14 residues. J gave up 6 bases and V 1 base, and 2 bases lay outside the gene matches.

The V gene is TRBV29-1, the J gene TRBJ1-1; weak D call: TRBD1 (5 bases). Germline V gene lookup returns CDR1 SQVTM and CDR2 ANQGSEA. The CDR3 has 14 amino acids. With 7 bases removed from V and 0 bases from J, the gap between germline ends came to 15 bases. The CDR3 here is CSGLRVTMNTEAFF. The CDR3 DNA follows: TGCAGCGGCCTCAGGGTAACCATGAACACTGAAGCTTTCTTT.

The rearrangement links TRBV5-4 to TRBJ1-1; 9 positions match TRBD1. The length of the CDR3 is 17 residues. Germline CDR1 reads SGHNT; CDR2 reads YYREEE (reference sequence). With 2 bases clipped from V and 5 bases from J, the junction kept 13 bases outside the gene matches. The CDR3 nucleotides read TGTGCCAGCAGCTTTCCCGGGACAGGGATGGTGATAACTGAAGCTTTCTTT. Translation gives CASSFPGTGMVITEAFF.

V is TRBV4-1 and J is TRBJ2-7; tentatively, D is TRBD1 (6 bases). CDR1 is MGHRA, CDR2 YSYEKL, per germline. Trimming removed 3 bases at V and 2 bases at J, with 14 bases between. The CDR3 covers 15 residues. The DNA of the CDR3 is TGCGCCAGCAGCCAGGCCAGCGGACAGACCTACGAGCAGTACTTC. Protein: CASSQASGQTYEQYF.

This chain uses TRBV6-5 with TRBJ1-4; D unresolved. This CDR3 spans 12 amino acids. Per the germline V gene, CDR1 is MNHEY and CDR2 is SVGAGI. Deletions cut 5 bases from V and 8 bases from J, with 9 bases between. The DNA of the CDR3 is TGTGCCAGCAGTCCAGGTTGGGAAAAACTGTTTTTT. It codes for CASSPGWEKLFF.